This TCR beta chain appears in the sequencing data of a study of chemoradiotherapy in HPV16-positive cancers. Germline values: CDR1 SGHDN, CDR2 FVKESK. This CDR3 is built from 15 residues. Losses at the gene ends were 1 base for V and 7 bases for J; bases not matched to a gene: 9. Sequencing used immunoSEQ multiplex PCR; TCRdb keeps in-frame clones, though not all of them. The sample records roughly 7,300 clones, roughly 91% being singletons. This sequence was found in a human donor with HPV-associated anogenital cancer. The V gene is TRBV14, the J gene TRBJ2-7; 8 nucleotides match TRBD2. This material was obtained from a patient who underwent chemoradiotherapy. The CDR3 sequence is CASSQVAAGGQEQYF. The DNA for the CDR3 is TGTGCCAGCAGCCAAGTTGCGGCGGGAGGTCAGGAGCAGTACTTC.